A single sample gave rise to the 15 T cell receptor beta chains below, sequenced in a study of cytomegalovirus exposure and HLA in healthy donors. PCR was performed using 60 Vbeta and 13 Jbeta primers. Data came from immunoSEQ multiplex PCR; TCRdb stores just in-frame clones and leaves some out. The sample holds some 65,000 clones, about 70% seen once. Sequencing was carried out using PBMCs. Receptor source: a woman in her 30s in good health and CMV-seronegative.

In DNA, the CDR3 is TGTGCCAGCAGCTTAGGACAGGGGACCCACGAGCAGTACTTC. Its translation is CASSLGQGTHEQYF. The chain couples TRBV7-9 to TRBJ2-7, with 8 bases that match TRBD1. Trimming removed 1 base from V and 5 bases from J; junction bases left unmatched: 4. The germline V gene has CDR1 SEHNR and CDR2 FQNEAQ (reference sequence). The length of the CDR3 is 14 residues.

The CDR3 region is CSAREPWSGGAYEQYF. CDR3 DNA sequence: TGCAGCGCCCGGGAACCATGGTCGGGGGGCGCCTACGAGCAGTACTTC. The chain recombines TRBV29-1 with TRBJ2-7, with D tentatively TRBD2 (7 bases). V lost 7 bases, J lost 2 bases, and 24 bases lay in between. CDR1 is SQVTM, CDR2 ANQGSEA, per germline. The CDR3 sequence is 16 residues long.

The V call is TRBV7-3, the J call TRBJ1-1; D is uncertain. Germline loops: CDR1 SGHTA, CDR2 FQGTGA. This CDR3 region has 13 residues. Trimming took 1 base from V and 1 from J, leaving 4 bases between them. The chain's CDR3 is CASSLNGNTEAFF. Here the CDR3 DNA reads TGTGCCAGCAGCTTAAACGGGAACACTGAAGCTTTCTTT.

The rearrangement uses TRBV11-2 and TRBJ2-1, with 7 bases lining up with TRBD2. The V segment lost 5 bases and the J segment 11 bases; nucleotides outside the gene matches: 9. There are 13 residues in the CDR3. Germline V gene sequence: CDR1 SGHAT, CDR2 FQNNGV. The CDR3 bases are TGTGCCAGCAGCGGTCCTGTGGGGGGGAAGCAGTTCTTC. It encodes CASSGPVGGKQFF.

The gene calls are TRBV4-1 and TRBJ1-5; D is perhaps TRBD1 (6 bases). This CDR3 is 16 amino acids long. Germline CDR1 MGHRA, CDR2 YSYEKL. Trimming removed 0 bases from V and 0 bases from J, with 9 bases in between. This CDR3 is CASSQETGYSNQPQHF. The CDR3 DNA sequence: TGCGCCAGCAGCCAAGAGACAGGCTATAGCAATCAGCCCCAGCATTTT.

The V gene is TRBV6-4, the J gene TRBJ1-6, with D uncertain. This CDR3 contains 13 residues. Deletions cut 4 bases from V and 7 bases from J, with 8 bases between. Germline V gene data show CDR1 as MRHNA and CDR2 as SNTAGT. In DNA form, the CDR3 reads TGTGCCAGCAGTGGTGAGCTAAATTCACCCCTCCACTTT. Its translation is CASSGELNSPLHF.

The chain is built from TRBV2 and TRBJ1-2; no definite D call. Trimming shortened V by 3 bases and J by 4 bases, and 15 bases separated the two germline ends. The CDR3 extends over 15 amino acids. In germline, CDR1 is SNHLY, CDR2 FYNNEI. CDR3 sequence: CASSELSSGGYGYTF. Here the CDR3 DNA reads TGTGCCAGCAGTGAGCTATCATCGGGAGGCTATGGCTACACCTTC.

The chain carries TRBV4-3 and TRBJ1-6; 9 bases agree with TRBD1. Trimming took 0 bases from V and 6 from J; bases not matched to a gene: 12. The CDR3 loop spans 19 amino acids. The germline CDR1 and CDR2 sequences are LGHNA and YSLEER. The CDR3 protein is CASSQDPPSTTGGNSPLHF. DNA for the CDR3: TGCGCCAGCAGCCAAGATCCCCCTTCTACGACAGGGGGTAATTCACCCCTCCACTTT.

This clone was seen just once. This rearrangement joins TRBV9 to TRBJ2-3, with 9 bases lining up with TRBD1. The CDR3 is made up of 15 amino acids. CDR1 and CDR2 from the germline V gene are SGDLS and YYNGEE. Germline trimming cut 4 bases from V and 4 bases from J; bases unmatched to any gene: 7. The DNA of the CDR3 is TGTGCCAGCAGCTCCCGGACAGGGGTGGCAGATACGCAGTATTTT. Translation gives CASSSRTGVADTQYF.

The CDR3 nucleotides read TGTGCCAGCAGAAAGGACAGGGAGGTCGCCTACGAGCAGTACTTC. Amino acid sequence: CASRKDREVAYEQYF. This sequence joins TRBV6-5 and TRBJ2-7; the match to TRBD1 covers 8 bases. Trimming at V came to 6 bases and at J to 2 bases, leaving 9 bases not matched to a gene. This CDR3 spans 15 amino acids. CDR1 and CDR2 (germline): MNHEY, SVGAGI.

The chain uses TRBV2 and TRBJ1-2; 8 bases are a match to TRBD1. The CDR3 has 13 amino acids. Germline trimming cut 8 bases from V and 4 bases from J; bases unmatched to any gene: 6. CDR1 and CDR2 (germline): SNHLY, FYNNEI. This chain's CDR3 is CASRQGPSYGYTF. Written as DNA, the CDR3 is TGTGCCAGCCGACAGGGGCCCTCCTATGGCTACACCTTC.

This chain connects TRBV7-2 to TRBJ1-1; weak D call: TRBD1 (5 bases). Trimming removed 6 bases from V and 2 bases from J, with 16 bases in between. The CDR3 spans 15 residues. Germline V CDR1 and CDR2: SGHTA, FQGNSA. CDR3 in amino acids: CASRPPGHLNTEAFF. CDR3 DNA sequence: TGTGCCAGCAGACCACCAGGACATTTAAACACTGAAGCTTTCTTT.

V usage is TRBV2 and J usage is TRBJ2-4; TRBD2 matches at 14 bases. Germline CDR1 and CDR2: SNHLY and FYNNEI. V lost 6 bases and J lost 12; bases outside the gene matches: 7. This CDR3 comprises 14 residues. The CDR3 nucleotides are TGTGCCAGCAGCTATGGACTAGCGGGGGGTACTCAGTACTTC. Protein sequence: CASSYGLAGGTQYF.

The rearrangement uses TRBV5-1 and TRBJ1-2; 12 bases agree with TRBD1. The ends lost 4 bases at V and 7 bases at J; junction bases unmatched: 8. Germline V lookup: CDR1 SGHRS, CDR2 YFSETQ. The CDR3 extends over 15 amino acids. The CDR3 DNA follows: TGCGCCAGCAGCGTGGGGGACAGGGGGCTGGGTGGCTACACCTTC. Protein sequence: CASSVGDRGLGGYTF. The whole variable domain, filled in from reference TRBV5-1 and TRBJ1-2, reads KAGVTQTPRYLIKTRGQQVTLSCSPISGHRSVSWYQQTPGQGLQFLFEYFSETQRNKGNFPGRFSGRQFSNSRSEMNVSTLELGDSALYLCASSVGDRGLGGYTFGSGTRLTVV.

This clone was seen a few times. Written as DNA, the CDR3 is TGTGCCAGCAGTTTTCGACAGGACCGGGGGGGATACGAGCAGTACTTC. Residues: CASSFRQDRGGYEQYF. The chain recombines TRBV27 with TRBJ2-7, with 8 bases fitting TRBD2. Trimming at V came to 3 bases and at J to 4 bases, leaving 11 bases not matched to a gene. The CDR3 totals 16 residues. CDR1 and CDR2 from the germline V gene are MNHEY and SMNVEV (reference sequence).